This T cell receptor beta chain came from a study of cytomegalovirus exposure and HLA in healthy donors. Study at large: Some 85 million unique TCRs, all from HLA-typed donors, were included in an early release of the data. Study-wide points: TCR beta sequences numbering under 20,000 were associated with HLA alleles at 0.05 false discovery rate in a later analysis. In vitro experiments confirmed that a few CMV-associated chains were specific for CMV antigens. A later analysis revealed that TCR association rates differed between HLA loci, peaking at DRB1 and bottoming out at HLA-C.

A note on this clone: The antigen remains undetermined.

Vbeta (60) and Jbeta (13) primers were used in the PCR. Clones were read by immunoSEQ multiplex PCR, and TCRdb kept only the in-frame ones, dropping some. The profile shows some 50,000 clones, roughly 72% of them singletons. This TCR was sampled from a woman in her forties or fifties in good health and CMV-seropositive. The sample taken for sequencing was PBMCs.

The CDR3 protein is CASSSAGGGTDTQYF. CDR3 sequence (DNA): TGTGCCAGCAGCTCCGCCGGGGGGGGCACAGATACGCAGTATTTT. The chain links TRBV6-5 to TRBJ2-3; 8 positions match TRBD2. The CDR3 is made up of 15 amino acids. J was trimmed by 1 base and V by 6 bases; bases with no gene match: 6. From germline, CDR1 is MNHEY and CDR2 SVGAGI.